Following are 8 T cell receptor beta chains from one sample sequenced in a study of shared clonotypes between healthy human individuals. Using immunoSEQ multiplex PCR, the repertoire was profiled, and TCRdb retains in-frame clones only, with some absent. Altogether 2,100,000 or so clones are present, more than 90% being singletons, with the ten largest covering around 0.13%. The sequenced sample was naive CD4+ T cells sorted from blood. Subset described: CD45RA+ positively selected. These receptors all come from a young man in good health.

The chain links TRBV7-2 to TRBJ1-2; tentative D call: TRBD1 (5 bases). Germline values: CDR1 SGHTA, CDR2 FQGNSA. The CDR3 runs to 14 residues. The V and J ends lost 4 bases and 8 bases respectively, with 17 bases between them. In nucleotides, the CDR3 is TGTGCCAGCAGCTCCTGGGGGAATATTGGGGGCTACACCTTC. Translation: CASSSWGNIGGYTF. The complete variable domain, with remaining parts taken from reference TRBV7-2 and TRBJ1-2, reads GAGVSQSPSNKVTEKGKDVELRCDPISGHTALYWYRQSLGQGLEFLIYFQGNSAPDKSGLPSDRFSAERTGGSVSTLTIQRTQQEDSAVYLCASSSWGNIGGYTFGSGTRLTVV.

This sequence joins TRBV30 and TRBJ2-7; D might be TRBD2 (5 bases). The V end was cut by 2 bases, the J end by 7 bases, with 12 bases between. CDR1 and CDR2 (germline): GTSNPN, SVGIG (reference sequence). The CDR3 is made up of 12 amino acids. In DNA form, the CDR3 reads TGTGCCTGGAGTTTCGTTTCGGGGGAGCAGTACTTC. It encodes CAWSFVSGEQYF.

About this clone: At one of its ends the junction is not consistent with the germline gene, which may arise from a read error. The chain is built from TRBV27 and TRBJ2-7, with 12 bases matching TRBD2. Germline CDR1 reads MNHEY; CDR2 reads SMNVEV (reference sequence). The CDR3 totals 12 residues. CDR3: CASRMTSGSWFF. CDR3 nucleotide sequence: TGTGCCAGCAGAATGACTAGCGGGAGCTGGTTCTTC.

The CDR3, as DNA: TGCGCCAGCAGCTCCGGGACTAGCGGGAGGAAACACGAGCAGTACTTC. Protein sequence: CASSSGTSGRKHEQYF. The rearrangement joins TRBV5-1 to TRBJ2-7; 15 positions agree with TRBD2. V lost 3 bases and J lost 5; bases outside the gene matches: 6. Germline-derived CDR1 and CDR2 are SGHRS and YFSETQ. This CDR3 comprises 16 residues.

This chain connects TRBV10-3 to TRBJ2-7; D might be TRBD1 or TRBD2, each matching 5 bases. Germline V gene lookup returns CDR1 ENHRY and CDR2 SYGVKD. The CDR3 has 13 amino acids. V lost 8 bases, J lost 3 bases, and 14 bases lay in between. The chain's CDR3 is CAIGTGTYYEQYF. Here the CDR3 DNA reads TGTGCCATCGGAACCGGGACGTACTACGAGCAGTACTTC.

This clone was counted only a few times. This chain connects TRBV29-1 to TRBJ2-5; TRBD2 is a possible D gene (6 bases). Trimming removed 4 bases at V and 4 bases at J, with 10 bases between. The CDR3 totals 12 residues. The V gene's germline CDR1 is SQVTM and CDR2 ANQGSEA. CDR3 nucleotides: TGCAGCGTTGGAGGAGCGGGAGAGACCCAGTACTTC. Its protein product is CSVGGAGETQYF.

This sequence joins TRBV5-1 and TRBJ2-3; the match to TRBD2 covers 11 bases. The CDR3 has 15 residues. The V gene end was trimmed by 1 base and the J gene end by 4 bases; junction bases not matched to a gene: 2. Germline V lookup: CDR1 SGHRS, CDR2 YFSETQ. CDR3 sequence (DNA): TGCGCCAGCAGCTTGACTAGCGGGGGCCCAGATACGCAGTATTTT. Protein sequence: CASSLTSGGPDTQYF.

The V call is TRBV30, the J call TRBJ2-7, with 12 bases that match TRBD2. The junction had 9 bases not matched to a gene; V was cut back by 3 bases and J by 6 bases. CDR3 length equals 15 residues. Germline V lookup: CDR1 GTSNPN, CDR2 SVGIG (reference sequence). The CDR3 protein is CAWRTSGRSSAEQYF. The CDR3 nucleotides are TGTGCCTGGAGGACTAGCGGGAGATCCTCTGCCGAGCAGTACTTC.